This T cell receptor beta chain derives from a study of blood T cell repertoires in COVID-19. Study summary: Researchers got acute and convalescent COVID-19 samples from the United States, Italy and Spain. PBMCs, B-cell-depleted T cells, or T cells were the source of the cDNA or gDNA that made up the material.

The CDR3 length is 14 residues. CDR1 is SGHNT and CDR2 is YYREEE in the germline V gene (reference sequence). Trimming removed 3 bases from V and 1 base from J, with 10 bases in between. Original data processing: Researchers report that nucleated cell counts were estimated from reference gene primer amplification. Sequencing used immunoSEQ multiplex PCR; TCRdb keeps in-frame clones, though not all of them. V and J calls plus clone size are reproduced from that table; the DNA served to infer D and trimming. The sample carries 40,000 to 55,000 clones, approximately 89% recorded once. The sequencing sample was made of peripheral blood. The clonotype comes from a woman of 80 years or more with acute or convalescent COVID-19. The rearrangement uses TRBV5-4 and TRBJ2-5; D may be TRBD2 (6 bases). The CDR3 DNA is TGTGCCAGCAGCTCGGCCGGGGGCCAAGAGACCCAGTACTTC. Residues: CASSSAGGQETQYF. The whole variable domain, remainder taken from reference TRBV5-4 and TRBJ2-5, is ETGVTQSPTHLIKTRGQQVTLRCSSQSGHNTVSWYQQALGQGPQFIFQYYREEENGRGNFPPRFSGLQFPNYSSELNVNALELDDSALYLCASSSAGGQETQYFGPGTRLLVL.